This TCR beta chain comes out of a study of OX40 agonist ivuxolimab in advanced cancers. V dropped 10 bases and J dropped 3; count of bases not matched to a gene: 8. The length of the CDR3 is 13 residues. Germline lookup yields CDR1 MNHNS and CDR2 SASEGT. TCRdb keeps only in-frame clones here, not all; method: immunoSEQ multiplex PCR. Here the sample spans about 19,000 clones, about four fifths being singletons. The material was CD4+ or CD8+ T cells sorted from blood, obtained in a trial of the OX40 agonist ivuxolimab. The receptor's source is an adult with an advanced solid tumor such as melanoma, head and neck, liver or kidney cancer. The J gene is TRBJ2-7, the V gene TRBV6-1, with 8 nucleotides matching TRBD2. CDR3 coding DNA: TGTGCCACGGACCCAAGCGGGAGCTACGAGCAGTACTTC. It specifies CATDPSGSYEQYF.